A selection of T cell receptor beta chains follows, all from one sample in a study of blood T cell repertoires in COVID-19. The repertoire was sequenced with immunoSEQ multiplex PCR; TCRdb's copy has only in-frame clones and lacks some. The table lists approximately 130,000 clones, about four fifths of them singletons, with 18% in the top ten. Sequences were obtained from PBMCs or T cells enriched from blood (not recorded which). The source is a man aged 30 to 39 who had recovered from COVID-19. CDR3s leave out the opening cysteine and the closing phenylalanine or tryptophan. The order of the fields is CDR3 protein, J gene, V gene.

CDR3 protein: ASSKGGTGGYGYT; J gene: TRBJ1-2; V gene: TRBV27
CDR3 protein: ASSPRSRSREDEQY; J gene: TRBJ2-7; V gene: TRBV18
CDR3 protein: AWRLAGGYAYEQY; J gene: TRBJ2-7; V gene: TRBV30
CDR3 protein: ASSDIPFPGQGKGEQY; J gene: TRBJ2-7; V gene: TRBV25-1
CDR3 protein: AIRPGQVNGNTIY; J gene: TRBJ1-3; V gene: TRBV10-3
CDR3 protein: ASKLGGQETQY; J gene: TRBJ2-5; V gene: TRBV27
CDR3 protein: ASSLDSVQETQY; J gene: TRBJ2-5; V gene: TRBV5-1
CDR3 protein: ASSQGEFENGYT; J gene: TRBJ1-2; V gene: TRBV4-1
CDR3 protein: ASSLDRLNTEAF; J gene: TRBJ1-1; V gene: TRBV5-1
CDR3 protein: ASSMNTEAF; J gene: TRBJ1-1; V gene: TRBV28
CDR3 protein: AISEPGQGFGANVLT; J gene: TRBJ2-6; V gene: TRBV10-3
CDR3 protein: ASGLAGLGATEAF; J gene: TRBJ1-1; V gene: TRBV12-5
CDR3 protein: ASSPRQAYEQY; J gene: TRBJ2-7; V gene: TRBV5-1
CDR3 protein: SARLETQY; J gene: TRBJ2-5; V gene: TRBV20-1
CDR3 protein: ASSLTPGVSTGELF; J gene: TRBJ2-2; V gene: TRBV5-4
CDR3 protein: ASSGKVRPGTDTQY; J gene: TRBJ2-3; V gene: TRBV7-2
CDR3 protein: ATSRDTLAGGRGDTQY; J gene: TRBJ2-3; V gene: TRBV15
CDR3 protein: ASSLGLAVTDTQY; J gene: TRBJ2-3; V gene: TRBV5-1
CDR3 protein: ASSFSAGGFNEQF; J gene: TRBJ2-1; V gene: TRBV7-2
CDR3 protein: ASSESASGSYNEQF; J gene: TRBJ2-1; V gene: TRBV10-1
CDR3 protein: SVEDLGQANEKLF; J gene: TRBJ1-4; V gene: TRBV29-1
CDR3 protein: ASSLGQRPSYGYT; J gene: TRBJ1-2; V gene: TRBV5-5
CDR3 protein: ASRGTGTYEQY; J gene: TRBJ2-7; V gene: TRBV6-5
CDR3 protein: ASRRGQSSYEQY; J gene: TRBJ2-7; V gene: TRBV5-1
CDR3 protein: AWLPRFMNTEAF; J gene: TRBJ1-1; V gene: TRBV30
CDR3 protein: ASTRTGAYGYT; J gene: TRBJ1-2; V gene: TRBV27
CDR3 protein: ASSEEGQGGGYT; J gene: TRBJ1-2; V gene: TRBV5-1
CDR3 protein: ASSPRTGETGELF; J gene: TRBJ2-2; V gene: TRBV5-4
CDR3 protein: ASSERNQPQH; J gene: TRBJ1-5; V gene: TRBV10-2
CDR3 protein: ASSRTALDTQY; J gene: TRBJ2-3; V gene: TRBV9
CDR3 protein: ASRSDSALH; J gene: TRBJ1-6; V gene: TRBV6-5
CDR3 protein: ASSPSDRGKQF; J gene: TRBJ2-1; V gene: TRBV7-9
CDR3 protein: ASSQEGLAGPGPETQY; J gene: TRBJ2-5; V gene: TRBV4-1
CDR3 protein: ASSLWAGKGYT; J gene: TRBJ1-2; V gene: TRBV6-2/TRBV6-3
CDR3 protein: ASRAGLVDTGELF; J gene: TRBJ2-2; V gene: TRBV6-5
CDR3 protein: ASSPNTDSGGTEAF; J gene: TRBJ1-1; V gene: TRBV23-1
CDR3 protein: ASSLRTGSMNTEAF; J gene: TRBJ1-1; V gene: TRBV19
CDR3 protein: ASSQGRVHGAKNIQY; J gene: TRBJ2-4; V gene: TRBV4-1
CDR3 protein: ASSARLAGGDTDTQY; J gene: TRBJ2-3; V gene: TRBV7-7
CDR3 protein: ARSLLGGRRRMNTEAF; J gene: TRBJ1-1; V gene: TRBV7-5
CDR3 protein: ASTSGVQGLLDYGYT; J gene: TRBJ1-2; V gene: TRBV3-1/TRBV3-2
CDR3 protein: ASSVQGGSGNTIY; J gene: TRBJ1-3; V gene: TRBV2
CDR3 protein: SAMGSGRVSYEQY; J gene: TRBJ2-7; V gene: TRBV29-1
CDR3 protein: ASSFGLSYEQY; J gene: TRBJ2-7; V gene: TRBV12-3/TRBV12-4
CDR3 protein: ASSQDRSYGYT; J gene: TRBJ1-2; V gene: TRBV14
CDR3 protein: AILPRGWKNTGELF; J gene: TRBJ2-2; V gene: TRBV28
CDR3 protein: ASSSRGGAYGYT; J gene: TRBJ1-2; V gene: TRBV7-2
CDR3 protein: ASSARQGPDSGNTIY; J gene: TRBJ1-3; V gene: TRBV9
CDR3 protein: ASSHYREEGSPLH; J gene: TRBJ1-6; V gene: TRBV3-1/TRBV3-2
CDR3 protein: ASSPTGSTETQY; J gene: TRBJ2-5; V gene: TRBV3-1/TRBV3-2